The 5 T cell receptor beta chains reported below all come from one sample, sequenced in a study of T cell responses to AZD1222 COVID-19 vaccine. Produced via immunoSEQ multiplex PCR; TCRdb's table is partial and in-frame only. The table has around 140,000 clones, 92% seen once. Source: peripheral blood, taken on day 0 of AZD1222 vaccination. The receptors were gathered from an adult in good health.

This chain uses TRBV19 with TRBJ2-7; 11 nucleotides align to TRBD1. V shed 3 bases and J 2 bases; nucleotides not matched to a gene: 9. CDR1 is LNHDA and CDR2 is SQIVND in the germline V gene (reference sequence). The CDR3 is made up of 17 amino acids. CDR3 sequence: CASSIGRPGQGAYEQYF. In DNA, the CDR3 is TGTGCCAGTAGTATCGGGAGGCCGGGACAGGGGGCCTACGAGCAGTACTTC.

This sequence joins TRBV7-9 and TRBJ2-7; 9 positions agree with TRBD1. Germline V lookup: CDR1 SEHNR, CDR2 FQNEAQ (reference sequence). V lost 4 bases and J lost 3; bases outside the gene matches: 10. The CDR3 spans 16 residues. The CDR3 DNA reads as TGTGCCAGCAGCTCCTACGGGGACAGGGTGAACTACGAGCAGTACTTC. It specifies CASSSYGDRVNYEQYF. Supplemented by reference TRBV7-9 and TRBJ2-7, the full variable domain reads DTGVSQNPRHKITKRGQNVTFRCDPISEHNRLYWYRQTLGQGPEFLTYFQNEAQLEKSRLLSDRFSAERPKGSFSTLEIQRTEQGDSAMYLCASSSYGDRVNYEQYFGPGTRLTVT.

The chain uses TRBV12-3 or TRBV12-4 and TRBJ1-1; D is unclear. V lost 3 bases and J lost 11, with 13 bases in between. This CDR3 has 12 amino acids. The CDR3 sequence is CASSLGGVQAFF. CDR3 coding DNA: TGTGCCAGCAGTTTGGGCGGGGTTCAGGCTTTCTTT.

This chain uses TRBV12-3 or TRBV12-4 with TRBJ2-7, with 9 bases identical to TRBD1. The V segment lost 4 bases and the J segment 7 bases; nucleotides outside the gene matches: 2. CDR3 length: 12 amino acids. This chain's CDR3 is CASSSDRGEQYF. The CDR3 DNA sequence: TGTGCCAGCAGTTCGGACAGGGGTGAGCAGTACTTC.

V and J are TRBV6-5 and TRBJ2-7; maybe TRBD1 (6 bases). V dropped 8 bases and J dropped 0 bases, with 8 bases sitting between them. CDR3 length equals 12 residues. The germline CDR1 and CDR2 sequences are MNHEY and SVGAGI. The CDR3 DNA is TGTGCCAGCCGGGACACCTCCTACGAGCAGTACTTC. This codes for CASRDTSYEQYF.